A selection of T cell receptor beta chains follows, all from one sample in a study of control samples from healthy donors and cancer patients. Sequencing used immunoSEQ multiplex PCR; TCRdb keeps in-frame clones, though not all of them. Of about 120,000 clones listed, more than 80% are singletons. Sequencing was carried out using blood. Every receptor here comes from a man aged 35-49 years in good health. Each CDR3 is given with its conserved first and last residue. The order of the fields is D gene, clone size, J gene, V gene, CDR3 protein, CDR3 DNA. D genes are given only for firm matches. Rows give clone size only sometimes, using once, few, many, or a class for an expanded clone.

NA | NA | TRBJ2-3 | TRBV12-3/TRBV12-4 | CASSPRDTQYF | TGTGCCAGCAGTCCTCGAGATACGCAGTATTTT
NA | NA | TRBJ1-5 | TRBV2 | CASRGGGNQPQHF | TGTGCCAGCAGAGGGGGGGGGAATCAGCCCCAGCATTTT
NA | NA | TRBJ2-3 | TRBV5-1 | CASSFHTDTQYF | TGCGCCAGCAGCTTTCACACAGATACGCAGTATTTT
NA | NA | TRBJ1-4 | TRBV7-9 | CASSHAVSANEKLFF | TGTGCCAGCAGCCACGCCGTCTCGGCTAATGAAAAACTGTTTTTT
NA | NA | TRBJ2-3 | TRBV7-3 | CASSLIGTSTDTQYF | TGTGCCAGCAGCTTAATAGGGACTAGCACAGATACGCAGTATTTT
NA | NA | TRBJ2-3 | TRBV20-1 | CSASIRGRYTDTQYF | TGCAGTGCTAGTATCCGGGGGCGTTACACAGATACGCAGTATTTT
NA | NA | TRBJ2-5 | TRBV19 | CASPHAWRSQETQYF | TGTGCCAGCCCCCACGCTTGGCGTTCTCAAGAGACCCAGTACTTC
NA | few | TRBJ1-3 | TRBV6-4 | CASSDHIRQGPHSGNTIYF | TGTGCCAGCAGTGACCATATCCGGCAGGGCCCGCACTCTGGAAACACCATATATTTT
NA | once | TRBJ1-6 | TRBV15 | CATSRDTRNSPLHF | TGTGCCACCAGCAGGGACACGCGGAATTCACCCCTCCACTTT
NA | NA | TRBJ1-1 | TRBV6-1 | CASSETVNTEAFF | TGTGCCAGCAGTGAAACGGTGAACACTGAAGCTTTCTTT
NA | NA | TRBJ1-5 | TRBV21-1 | CASSKETGLNQPQHF | TGTGCCAGCAGCAAAGAGACCGGGCTGAATCAGCCCCAGCATTTT
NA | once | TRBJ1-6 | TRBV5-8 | CASSLGHQVPPLHF | TGTGCCAGCAGCTTGGGTCACCAAGTTCCACCCCTCCACTTT
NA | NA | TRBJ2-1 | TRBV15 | CATSETPTSYNEQFF | TGTGCCACCAGCGAGACACCAACCTCCTACAATGAGCAGTTCTTC
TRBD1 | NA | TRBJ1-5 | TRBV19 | CASSFRLGQGRDQPQHF | TGTGCCAGTAGTTTCCGACTCGGACAGGGAAGGGATCAGCCCCAGCATTTT
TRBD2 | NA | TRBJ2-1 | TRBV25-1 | CASSSASGGPNEQFF | TGTGCCAGCAGTTCCGCTAGCGGGGGCCCCAATGAGCAGTTCTTC
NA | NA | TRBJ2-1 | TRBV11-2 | CASSLAGPFYNEQFF | TGTGCCAGCAGCTTAGCGGGGCCCTTCTACAATGAGCAGTTCTTC